The clone carrying this TCR beta chain was counted many times. Its matching antigen is unknown. The data are from a study of T-cell memory formation after mild COVID-19. General study results and limits: A second wave expanding day 15 to 37 was CD4+-biased; contracting clones were balanced.

One entry per CDR3 protein results from TCRdb running MiXCR on the 5' RACE reads. The sample lists 50,000 to 70,000 distinct CDR3 sequences, more than 9% seen once, with approximately 24% in the top ten. Trimming cost V 5 bases and J 4 bases, with 18 bases left between them. Germline-derived CDR1 and CDR2 are DFQATT and SNEGSKA (reference sequence). CDR3 length equals 15 residues. What was sequenced was PBMCs or a T cell subset sorted from them (not recorded which). The sequence was obtained from a man younger than 35 who had mild COVID-19 (a few samples of this study predate the infection). Cell type and time point are not known. The chain is built from TRBV20-1 and TRBJ2-1; D unresolved. The CDR3 DNA follows: TGCAGTGCTCCTCCTCCCGGCCGGTTTTACAATGAGCAGTTCTTC. Its translation is CSAPPPGRFYNEQFF.